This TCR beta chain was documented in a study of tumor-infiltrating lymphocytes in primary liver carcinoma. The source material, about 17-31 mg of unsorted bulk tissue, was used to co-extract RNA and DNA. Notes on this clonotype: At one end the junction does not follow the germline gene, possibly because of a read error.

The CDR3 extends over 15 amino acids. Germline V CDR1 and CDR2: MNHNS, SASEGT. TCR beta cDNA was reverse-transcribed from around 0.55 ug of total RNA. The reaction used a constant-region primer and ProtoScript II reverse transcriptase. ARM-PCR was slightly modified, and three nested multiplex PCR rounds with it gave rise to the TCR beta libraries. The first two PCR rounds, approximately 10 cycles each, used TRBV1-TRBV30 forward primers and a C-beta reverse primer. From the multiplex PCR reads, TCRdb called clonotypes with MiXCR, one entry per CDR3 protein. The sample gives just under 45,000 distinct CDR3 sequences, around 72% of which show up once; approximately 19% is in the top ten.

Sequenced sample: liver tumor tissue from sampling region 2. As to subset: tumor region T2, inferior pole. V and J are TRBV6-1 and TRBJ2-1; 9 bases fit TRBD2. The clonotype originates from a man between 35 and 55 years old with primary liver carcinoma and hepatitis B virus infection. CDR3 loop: CASSEGAGGCNEQFF. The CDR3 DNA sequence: TGTGCTAGCAGTGAAGGAGCGGGAGGATGCAATGAGCAGTTCTTC.